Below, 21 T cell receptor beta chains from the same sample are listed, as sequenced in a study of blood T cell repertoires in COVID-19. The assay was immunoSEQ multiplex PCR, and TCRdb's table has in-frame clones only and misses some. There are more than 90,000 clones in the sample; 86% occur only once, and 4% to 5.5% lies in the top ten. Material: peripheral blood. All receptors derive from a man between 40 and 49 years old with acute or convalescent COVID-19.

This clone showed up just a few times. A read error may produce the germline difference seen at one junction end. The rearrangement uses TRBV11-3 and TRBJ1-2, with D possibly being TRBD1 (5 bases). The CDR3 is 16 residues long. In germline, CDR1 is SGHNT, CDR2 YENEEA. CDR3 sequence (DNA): TGTGCCAGCAGCTTAGATCCGGGTCGAGTCGAACAGGTCTCCCCCTTC. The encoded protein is CASSLDPGRVEQVSPF.

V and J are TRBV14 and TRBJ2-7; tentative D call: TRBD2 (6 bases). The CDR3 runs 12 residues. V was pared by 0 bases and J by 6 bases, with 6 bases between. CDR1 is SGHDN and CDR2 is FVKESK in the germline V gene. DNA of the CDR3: TGTGCCAGCAGCCAAGAGGGGGGCGAGCAGTACTTC. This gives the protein CASSQEGGEQYF.

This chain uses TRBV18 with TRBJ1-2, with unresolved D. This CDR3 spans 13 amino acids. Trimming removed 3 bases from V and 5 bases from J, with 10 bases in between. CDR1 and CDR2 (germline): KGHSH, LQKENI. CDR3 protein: CASSPDTGYGYTF. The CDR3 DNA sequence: TGTGCCAGCTCACCCGACACGGGATATGGCTACACCTTC.

Here the CDR3 DNA reads TGTGCCAGTAGCGTCACAGGGACAGGCTACGAGCAGTACTTC. It translates to CASSVTGTGYEQYF. The J gene is TRBJ2-7, the V gene TRBV19; 8 bases are shared with TRBD1. The germline CDR1 and CDR2 sequences are LNHDA and SQIVND (reference sequence). Losses at the gene ends were 6 bases for V and 3 bases for J; bases not matched to a gene: 7. The CDR3 has 14 residues.

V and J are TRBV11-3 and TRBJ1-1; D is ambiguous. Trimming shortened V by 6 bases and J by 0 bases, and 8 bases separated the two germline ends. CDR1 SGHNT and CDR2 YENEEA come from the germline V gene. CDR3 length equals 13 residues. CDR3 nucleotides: TGTGCCAGCAGTGGCAGTATGAACACTGAAGCTTTCTTT. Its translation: CASSGSMNTEAFF.

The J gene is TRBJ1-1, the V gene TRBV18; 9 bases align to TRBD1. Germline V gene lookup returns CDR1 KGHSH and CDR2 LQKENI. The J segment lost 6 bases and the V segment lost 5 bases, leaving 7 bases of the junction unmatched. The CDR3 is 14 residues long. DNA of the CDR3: TGTGCCAGCTCAGAGGGACAGGGTTACGCTGAAGCTTTCTTT. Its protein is CASSEGQGYAEAFF.

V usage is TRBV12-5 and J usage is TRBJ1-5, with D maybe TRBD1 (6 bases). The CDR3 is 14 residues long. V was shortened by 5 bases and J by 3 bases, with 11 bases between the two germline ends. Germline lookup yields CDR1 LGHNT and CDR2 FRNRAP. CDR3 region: CASGQTGYNQPQHF. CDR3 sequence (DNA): TGTGCTAGTGGTCAAACAGGGTACAATCAGCCCCAGCATTTT.

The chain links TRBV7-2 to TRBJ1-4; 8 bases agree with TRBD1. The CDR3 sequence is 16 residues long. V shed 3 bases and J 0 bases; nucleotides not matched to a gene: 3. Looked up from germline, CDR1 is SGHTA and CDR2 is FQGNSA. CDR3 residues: CASSFGQGTTNEKLFF. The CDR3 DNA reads TGTGCCAGCAGCTTCGGACAGGGAACAACTAATGAAAAACTGTTTTTT.

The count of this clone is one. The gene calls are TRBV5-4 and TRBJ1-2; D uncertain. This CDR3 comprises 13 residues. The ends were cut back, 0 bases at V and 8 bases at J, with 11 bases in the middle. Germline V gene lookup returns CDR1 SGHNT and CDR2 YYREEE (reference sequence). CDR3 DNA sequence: TGTGCCAGCAGCTTGGCCGGGATAGAGGGCTACACCTTC. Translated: CASSLAGIEGYTF.

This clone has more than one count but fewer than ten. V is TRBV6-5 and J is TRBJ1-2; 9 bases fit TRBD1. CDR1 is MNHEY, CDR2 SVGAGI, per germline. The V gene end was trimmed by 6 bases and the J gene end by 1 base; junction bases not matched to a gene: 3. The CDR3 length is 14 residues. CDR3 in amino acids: CASSGTGSNYGYTF. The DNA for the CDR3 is TGTGCCAGCAGCGGGACAGGGAGTAACTATGGCTACACCTTC.

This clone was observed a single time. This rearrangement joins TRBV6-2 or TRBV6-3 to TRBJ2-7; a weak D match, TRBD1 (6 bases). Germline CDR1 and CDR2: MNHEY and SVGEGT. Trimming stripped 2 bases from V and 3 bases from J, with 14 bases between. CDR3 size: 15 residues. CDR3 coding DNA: TGTGCCAGCAGTTACCCCCAAGACAGGCGCTACGAGCAGTACTTC. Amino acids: CASSYPQDRRYEQYF.

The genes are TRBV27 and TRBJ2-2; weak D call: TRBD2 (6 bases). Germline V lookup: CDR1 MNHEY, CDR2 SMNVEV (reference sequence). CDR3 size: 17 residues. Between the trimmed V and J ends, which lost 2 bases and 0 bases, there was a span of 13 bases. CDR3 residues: CASSLGSGTSNTGELFF. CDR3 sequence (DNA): TGTGCCAGCAGTTTAGGATCGGGGACTTCGAACACCGGGGAGCTGTTTTTT.

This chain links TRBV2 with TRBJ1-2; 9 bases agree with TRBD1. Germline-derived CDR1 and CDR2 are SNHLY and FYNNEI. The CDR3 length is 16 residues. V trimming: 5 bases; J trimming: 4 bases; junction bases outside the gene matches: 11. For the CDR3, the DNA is TGTGCCAGCAGTCCATACAGGACAGGGGAATCCTATGGCTACACCTTC. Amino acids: CASSPYRTGESYGYTF. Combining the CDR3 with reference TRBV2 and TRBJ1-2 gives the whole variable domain EPEVTQTPSHQVTQMGQEVILRCVPISNHLYFYWYRQILGQKVEFLVSFYNNEISEKSEIFDDQFSVERPDGSNFTLKIRSTKLEDSAMYFCASSPYRTGESYGYTFGSGTRLTVV.

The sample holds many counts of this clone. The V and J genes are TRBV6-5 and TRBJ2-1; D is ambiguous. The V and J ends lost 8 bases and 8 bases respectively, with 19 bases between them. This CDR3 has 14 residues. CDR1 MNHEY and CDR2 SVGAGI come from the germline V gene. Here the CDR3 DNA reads TGTGCCAGCTGGAGCGACTTTCCTATCTATGAGCAGTTCTTC. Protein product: CASWSDFPIYEQFF.

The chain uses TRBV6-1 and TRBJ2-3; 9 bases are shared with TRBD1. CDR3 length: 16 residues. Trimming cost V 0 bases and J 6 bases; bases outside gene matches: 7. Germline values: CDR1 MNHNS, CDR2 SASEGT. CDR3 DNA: TGTGCCAGCAGTGAAGCCGGAACAGGGGGCAAGGATACGCAGTATTTT. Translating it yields CASSEAGTGGKDTQYF.

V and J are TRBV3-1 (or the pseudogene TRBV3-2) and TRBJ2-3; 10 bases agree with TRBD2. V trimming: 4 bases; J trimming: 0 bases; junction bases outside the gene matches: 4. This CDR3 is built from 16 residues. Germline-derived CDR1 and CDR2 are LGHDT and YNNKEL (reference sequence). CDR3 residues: CASSRGLAESTDTQYF. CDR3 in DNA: TGTGCCAGCAGCCGCGGACTAGCGGAAAGCACAGATACGCAGTATTTT.

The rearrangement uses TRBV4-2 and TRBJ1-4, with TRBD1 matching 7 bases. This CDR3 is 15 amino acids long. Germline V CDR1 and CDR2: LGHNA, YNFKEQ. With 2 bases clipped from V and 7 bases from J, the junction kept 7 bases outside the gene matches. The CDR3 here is CASSQSRQGSEKLFF. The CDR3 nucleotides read TGTGCCAGCAGCCAATCAAGACAGGGCAGTGAAAAACTGTTTTTT.

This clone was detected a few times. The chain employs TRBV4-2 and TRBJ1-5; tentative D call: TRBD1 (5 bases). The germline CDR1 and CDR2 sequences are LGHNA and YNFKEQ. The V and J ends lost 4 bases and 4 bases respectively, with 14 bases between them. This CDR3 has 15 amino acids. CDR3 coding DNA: TGTGCCAGCAGCCTTAGCAGGGAGGGGAATCAGCCCCAGCATTTT. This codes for CASSLSREGNQPQHF.

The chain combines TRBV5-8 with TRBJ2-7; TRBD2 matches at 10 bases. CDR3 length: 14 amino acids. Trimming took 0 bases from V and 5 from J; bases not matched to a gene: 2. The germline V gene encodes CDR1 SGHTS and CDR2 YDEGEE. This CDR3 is CASSLELAGDEQYF. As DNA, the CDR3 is TGTGCCAGCAGCTTGGAGCTAGCGGGAGACGAGCAGTACTTC.

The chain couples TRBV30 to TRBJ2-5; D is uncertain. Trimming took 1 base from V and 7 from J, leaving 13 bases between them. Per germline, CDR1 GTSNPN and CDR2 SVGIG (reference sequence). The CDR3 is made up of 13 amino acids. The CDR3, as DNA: TGTGCCTGGAGTGGGCCGCCAGGCACGACCCAGTACTTC. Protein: CAWSGPPGTTQYF.

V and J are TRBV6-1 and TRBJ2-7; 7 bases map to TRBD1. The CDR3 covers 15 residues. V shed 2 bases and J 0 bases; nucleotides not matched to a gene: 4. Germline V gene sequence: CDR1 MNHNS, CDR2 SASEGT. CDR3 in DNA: TGTGCCAGCAGTGAACTGGCAGGGGGCTCCTACGAGCAGTACTTC. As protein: CASSELAGGSYEQYF.